This TCR beta chain was observed in a study of PD-1 blockade in classical Hodgkin lymphoma. Findings of the study overall: The study found that TCR diversity rose significantly by C4D1 in CD4+ but not CD8+ cells. A reduction in baseline TCR diversity was reportedly seen in newly diagnosed patients relative to healthy donors. The study found complete responders had baseline diversity similar to newly diagnosed patients.

About this clone itself: What it recognizes is unknown.

Each of the patients experienced relapse following autologous stem cell transplantation, and their brentuximab vedotin exposure differed. The CDR3 covers 15 residues. Germline assignment: CDR1 MNHNS and CDR2 SASEGT. The V end was cut by 6 bases, the J end by 3 bases, with 18 bases between. Sequencing was performed with immunoSEQ multiplex PCR; in TCRdb, only in-frame clones are kept and a portion is missing. There are roughly 34,000 clones in the sample; more than 65% occur only once, and roughly 15% lies in the top ten. This chain connects TRBV6-1 to TRBJ2-7, with TRBD2 as a possible D gene (6 bases). This TCR was recovered from a human donor with classical Hodgkin lymphoma. The specimen was peripheral blood mononuclear cells (PBMCs), collected before the second cycle of nivolumab. Written as DNA, the CDR3 is TGTGCCAGCAGCCCCGGGACTGCGGAGGGCTACGAGCAGTACTTC. Protein sequence: CASSPGTAEGYEQYF.